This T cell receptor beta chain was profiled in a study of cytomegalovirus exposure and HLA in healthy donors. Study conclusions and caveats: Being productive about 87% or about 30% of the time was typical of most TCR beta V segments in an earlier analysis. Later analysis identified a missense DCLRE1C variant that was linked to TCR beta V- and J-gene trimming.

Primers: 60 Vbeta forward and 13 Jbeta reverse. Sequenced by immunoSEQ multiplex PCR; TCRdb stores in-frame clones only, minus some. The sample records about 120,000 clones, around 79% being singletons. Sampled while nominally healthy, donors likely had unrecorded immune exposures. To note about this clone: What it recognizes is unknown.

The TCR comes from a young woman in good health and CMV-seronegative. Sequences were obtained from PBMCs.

The CDR3 reads CSVRKRVGQNYQETQYF. CDR3 sequence (DNA): TGCAGCGTCCGGAAACGTGTGGGACAGAATTACCAAGAGACCCAGTACTTC. V is TRBV29-1 and J is TRBJ2-5; 7 nucleotides line up with TRBD1. J was trimmed by 0 bases and V by 6 bases; bases with no gene match: 16. The CDR3 contains 17 residues. Germline CDR1 reads SQVTM; CDR2 reads ANQGSEA.